This TCR beta chain emerged from a study of T cell responses to AZD1222 COVID-19 vaccine. Comments on this clone: Its antigen is as yet unknown.

The study's findings and limits: Close to half of spike-specific TCRs reportedly recognize unmutated variant regions. Every sample of the repertoires postdated the peak T cell response. Just a handful of AZD1222 recipients tested seropositive at baseline. The study found Spike-specific TCR breadth and depth rose after two AZD1222 doses.

The ends were cut back, 4 bases at V and 5 bases at J, with 11 bases in the middle. CDR1 and CDR2 from the germline V gene are MDHEN and SYDVKM. The CDR3 is 13 residues long. The protocol was immunoSEQ multiplex PCR, while the TCRdb copy is restricted to in-frame clones and leaves out a portion. The table includes under 80,000 clones, about nine tenths detected once. This material consisted of peripheral blood, taken on day 0 of AZD1222 vaccination. This clonotype was sampled from an adult in good health. The chain employs TRBV28 and TRBJ2-5; D unresolved. The CDR3 spells CASSWGISETQYF. CDR3 sequence (DNA): TGTGCCAGCAGTTGGGGAATTTCCGAGACCCAGTACTTC.